This is a list of T cell receptor beta chains from one sample in a study of cytomegalovirus exposure and HLA in healthy donors. Some clones are missing from TCRdb's copy, which holds only in-frame ones; the method was immunoSEQ multiplex PCR. The sample consists of some 170,000 clones, around nine tenths of them appearing once. Sequences were obtained from PBMCs. The origin of the receptors is a man younger than 30 in good health and CMV-seropositive. Each CDR3 is given with its conserved first and last residue. A D gene is named only where the DNA matches it firmly. Not all rows give a size; the values are once, few, many and, for expanded clones, a class.

v_gene: TRBV10-1
d_gene: TRBD1
j_gene: TRBJ1-1
abundance: .
CDR3nt: TGCGCCAGCAGCCCCGGGACAGGAACATCTATGAACACTGAAGCTTTCTTT
CDR3aa: CASSPGTGTSMNTEAFF

v_gene: TRBV7-8
d_gene: .
j_gene: TRBJ2-1
abundance: .
CDR3nt: TGTGCCAGCAGCTTTGAGTATGCCTACAATGAGCAGTTCTTC
CDR3aa: CASSFEYAYNEQFF

v_gene: TRBV6-6
d_gene: TRBD1
j_gene: TRBJ1-6
abundance: few
CDR3nt: TGTGCCAGCAGTTACTCGGGACAGGGGGATAATTCACCCCTCCACTTT
CDR3aa: CASSYSGQGDNSPLHF

v_gene: TRBV7-3
d_gene: TRBD2
j_gene: TRBJ2-7
abundance: .
CDR3nt: TGTGCCAGCAGCTTGGGCATAGCGGGAGGTTCTGCGGGCGAGCAGTACTTC
CDR3aa: CASSLGIAGGSAGEQYF

v_gene: TRBV5-1
d_gene: .
j_gene: TRBJ2-3
abundance: .
CDR3nt: TGCGCCAGCAGCTTGCAGGGGCGCACAGATACGCAGTATTTT
CDR3aa: CASSLQGRTDTQYF

v_gene: TRBV5-5
d_gene: .
j_gene: TRBJ2-7
abundance: .
CDR3nt: TGTGCCAGCAGCTTGGCCCGGCAGGGGTACGAGCAGTACTTC
CDR3aa: CASSLARQGYEQYF

v_gene: TRBV9
d_gene: .
j_gene: TRBJ2-5
abundance: .
CDR3nt: TGTGCCAGCAGCGCTCAGTCGGGGTTCGGAGAGACCCAGTACTTC
CDR3aa: CASSAQSGFGETQYF

v_gene: TRBV29-1
d_gene: .
j_gene: TRBJ2-7
abundance: once
CDR3nt: TGCAGCGTAATTACTAGCCGAAGTTACGAGCAGTACTTC
CDR3aa: CSVITSRSYEQYF

v_gene: TRBV18
d_gene: TRBD1
j_gene: TRBJ1-5
abundance: .
CDR3nt: TGTGCCAGCTCCCAGGGACAGGGGATCAATCAGCCCCAGCATTTT
CDR3aa: CASSQGQGINQPQHF

v_gene: TRBV30
d_gene: .
j_gene: TRBJ2-6
abundance: .
CDR3nt: TGTGCCTGGGCGGCGGTCTCTGGGGCCAACGTCCTGACTTTC
CDR3aa: CAWAAVSGANVLTF

v_gene: TRBV12-5
d_gene: .
j_gene: TRBJ2-1
abundance: .
CDR3nt: TGTGCTAGTGGTTTGGGAAGCGGCCTGAAGAATGAGCAGTTCTTC
CDR3aa: CASGLGSGLKNEQFF

v_gene: TRBV11-2
d_gene: TRBD1
j_gene: TRBJ1-5
abundance: .
CDR3nt: TGTGCCAGCAGCATAACAGGGGGGGGATATCAGCCCCAGCATTTT
CDR3aa: CASSITGGGYQPQHF

v_gene: TRBV7-3
d_gene: TRBD2
j_gene: TRBJ2-3
abundance: .
CDR3nt: TGTGCCAGCAGCTCTAGCGGGGGTGGCACAGATACGCAGTATTTT
CDR3aa: CASSSSGGGTDTQYF

v_gene: TRBV6-1
d_gene: TRBD1
j_gene: TRBJ1-2
abundance: few
CDR3nt: TGTGCCACCCTGGACAGGGCGGGCGGCTACACCTTC
CDR3aa: CATLDRAGGYTF

v_gene: TRBV27
d_gene: .
j_gene: TRBJ2-3
abundance: .
CDR3nt: TGTGCCAGCCTGCTATTGCGCGGGAACACAGATACGCAGTATTTT
CDR3aa: CASLLLRGNTDTQYF

v_gene: TRBV7-9
d_gene: .
j_gene: TRBJ1-4
abundance: .
CDR3nt: TGTGCCAGCAGCCGTCAGGGCCGGGAAAAACTGTTTTTT
CDR3aa: CASSRQGREKLFF

v_gene: TRBV29-1
d_gene: TRBD1
j_gene: TRBJ2-7
abundance: .
CDR3nt: TGCAGCGCAACCAACAGGGGGCTCTACGAGCAGTACTTC
CDR3aa: CSATNRGLYEQYF

v_gene: TRBV7-2
d_gene: .
j_gene: TRBJ2-7
abundance: .
CDR3nt: TGTGCCAGCAGCTTAGGGGGCGGAAAGTACTTC
CDR3aa: CASSLGGGKYF

v_gene: TRBV12-5
d_gene: .
j_gene: TRBJ1-2
abundance: .
CDR3nt: TGTGCTAGTGGCTCCCTAACAGGGAACTATGGCTACACCTTC
CDR3aa: CASGSLTGNYGYTF

v_gene: TRBV7-6
d_gene: .
j_gene: TRBJ2-2
abundance: once
CDR3nt: TGTGCCAGCAGCACGATATCCGCAGGCAGTCACACCGGGGAGCTGTTTTTT
CDR3aa: CASSTISAGSHTGELFF

v_gene: TRBV28
d_gene: TRBD2
j_gene: TRBJ2-7
abundance: .
CDR3nt: TGTGCCAGCAGGGAGCGGGAGATAGACGAGCAGTACTTC
CDR3aa: CASREREIDEQYF

v_gene: TRBV19
d_gene: .
j_gene: TRBJ1-2
abundance: few
CDR3nt: TGTGCCAGTAGTGTCGGTCATGGCTACACCTTC
CDR3aa: CASSVGHGYTF

v_gene: TRBV6-1
d_gene: .
j_gene: TRBJ2-6
abundance: .
CDR3nt: TGTGCCAGCAGTGCTTCGGCTAGGCACTCTGGGGCCAACGTCCTGACTTTC
CDR3aa: CASSASARHSGANVLTF

v_gene: TRBV4-1
d_gene: .
j_gene: TRBJ1-6
abundance: .
CDR3nt: TGCGCCAGCAGCTTTGTAGGGGAAAACTCACCCCTCCACTTT
CDR3aa: CASSFVGENSPLHF

v_gene: TRBV9
d_gene: .
j_gene: TRBJ1-4
abundance: few
CDR3nt: TGTGCCAGCAGCGCTCGGGGGAACCCTAATGAAAAACTGTTTTTT
CDR3aa: CASSARGNPNEKLFF

v_gene: TRBV19
d_gene: TRBD2
j_gene: TRBJ2-1
abundance: .
CDR3nt: TGTGCCAGTAGTGAGACTAGCGGGGCAGATGAGCAGTTCTTC
CDR3aa: CASSETSGADEQFF

v_gene: TRBV5-1
d_gene: .
j_gene: TRBJ2-7
abundance: .
CDR3nt: TGCGCCAGCAGCTCGGCCGGGACATTACGCTACGAGCAGTACTTC
CDR3aa: CASSSAGTLRYEQYF

v_gene: TRBV4-1
d_gene: .
j_gene: TRBJ1-1
abundance: few
CDR3nt: TGCGCCAGCAGCCACCCGTTTTCGACTGAAGCTTTCTTT
CDR3aa: CASSHPFSTEAFF

v_gene: TRBV5-1
d_gene: TRBD1
j_gene: TRBJ1-5
abundance: .
CDR3nt: TGCGCCAGCAGCTTAACCGGGACAGGGGCCAATCAGCCCCAGCATTTT
CDR3aa: CASSLTGTGANQPQHF

v_gene: TRBV2
d_gene: .
j_gene: TRBJ2-1
abundance: .
CDR3nt: TGTGCCAGCAGGAGCGGACTTGACAATGAGCAGTTCTTC
CDR3aa: CASRSGLDNEQFF

v_gene: TRBV11-2
d_gene: TRBD2
j_gene: TRBJ2-7
abundance: .
CDR3nt: TGTGCCAGCAGCTTAGAAGGGGCTCGACTAGCGGGGGCCTACGAGCAGTACTTC
CDR3aa: CASSLEGARLAGAYEQYF

v_gene: TRBV28
d_gene: .
j_gene: TRBJ1-1
abundance: .
CDR3nt: TGTGCCAGCAGTTTACTTGACAGGGAAGCTTTCTTT
CDR3aa: CASSLLDREAFF

v_gene: TRBV9
d_gene: .
j_gene: TRBJ1-3
abundance: .
CDR3nt: TGTGCCAGCAGCGTAGGTCTAGGATTTGATGGTACTGCCGGAAACACCATATATTTT
CDR3aa: CASSVGLGFDGTAGNTIYF

v_gene: TRBV20-1
d_gene: .
j_gene: TRBJ2-1
abundance: .
CDR3nt: TGCAGTGCCGCGGGCAATGAGCAGTTCTTC
CDR3aa: CSAAGNEQFF

v_gene: TRBV15
d_gene: TRBD1
j_gene: TRBJ2-7
abundance: .
CDR3nt: TGTGCCACCAGCAGAGATCGACAGGGATATGGTCAGTACTTC
CDR3aa: CATSRDRQGYGQYF

v_gene: TRBV7-2
d_gene: TRBD2
j_gene: TRBJ2-1
abundance: .
CDR3nt: TGTGCCAGCAGCTTAGGCCCTAGCGGGGGAAGCTACAATGAGCAGTTCTTC
CDR3aa: CASSLGPSGGSYNEQFF